A selection of T cell receptor beta chains follows, all from one sample in a study of patients and donors after allogeneic stem cell transplantation. TCRdb reprocessed the RT-PCR reads via MiXCR and lists one record per CDR3 protein. This repertoire shows about 160,000 distinct CDR3 sequences, approximately 40% found once; its top ten account for roughly 50%. Sequencing used blood, either unsorted or a sorted T cell fraction (not recorded which). Receptors were obtained from a human donor who was either an allogeneic HSCT recipient or a stem cell or donor lymphocyte infusion donor (not recorded which). It is not recorded whose cells these are; they may come from a transplant donor. Both conserved end residues are part of each CDR3. The order of the fields is V gene, clone size, D gene, CDR3 length, J gene, CDR3 DNA, CDR3 protein. The D gene is left open where the match is weak. Where a row states a size, it is once, few, many or the class of an expanded clone; other rows omit it.

v_call: TRBV2; clone_size: few; d_call: -; cdr3_length: 13; j_call: TRBJ1-6; cdr3_nt: TGTGCCAGCAGTGAACTAGGGTTTAACACCCTCCACTTT; cdr3_aa: CASSELGFNTLHF
v_call: TRBV9; clone_size: few; d_call: -; cdr3_length: 15; j_call: TRBJ1-2; cdr3_nt: TGTGCCAGCAGCGTAGACGACATCTTTAACTATGGCTACACCTTC; cdr3_aa: CASSVDDIFNYGYTF
v_call: TRBV28; clone_size: -; d_call: -; cdr3_length: 14; j_call: TRBJ2-2; cdr3_nt: TGTGCCAGCAGTTCGGGGCCGAACACCGGGGAGCTGTTTTTT; cdr3_aa: CASSSGPNTGELFF
v_call: TRBV20-1; clone_size: -; d_call: -; cdr3_length: 17; j_call: TRBJ2-3; cdr3_nt: TGCAGTGCTGTCCCCTCAGCAGGGGCTGCTCTTGGAGATACGCAGTATTTT; cdr3_aa: CSAVPSAGAALGDTQYF
v_call: TRBV5-1; clone_size: few; d_call: TRBD2; cdr3_length: 15; j_call: TRBJ2-1; cdr3_nt: TGCGCCAGCTACCCATCTAGCGGTTCTTTCAATGAGCAGTTCTTC; cdr3_aa: CASYPSSGSFNEQFF
v_call: TRBV29-1; clone_size: few; d_call: -; cdr3_length: 13; j_call: TRBJ1-5; cdr3_nt: TGCAGCGTTCAACAGGTTAGCAATCAGCCCCAGCATTTT; cdr3_aa: CSVQQVSNQPQHF
v_call: TRBV5-1; clone_size: -; d_call: -; cdr3_length: 16; j_call: TRBJ1-1; cdr3_nt: TGCGCCAGCAGCTTGGAGGCTCGGGTGCTGAACACTGAAGCTTTCTTT; cdr3_aa: CASSLEARVLNTEAFF
v_call: TRBV6-2/TRBV6-3; clone_size: -; d_call: -; cdr3_length: 13; j_call: TRBJ1-2; cdr3_nt: TGTGCCAGCAGTTACGGGACGGTGTATGGCTACACCTTC; cdr3_aa: CASSYGTVYGYTF
v_call: TRBV20-1; clone_size: few; d_call: -; cdr3_length: 16; j_call: TRBJ1-5; cdr3_nt: TGCAGTGCTAGAGATGCAGGACAAACCCCCAATCAGCCCCAGCATTTT; cdr3_aa: CSARDAGQTPNQPQHF
v_call: TRBV12-3/TRBV12-4; clone_size: -; d_call: -; cdr3_length: 11; j_call: TRBJ1-1; cdr3_nt: TGTGCCAGCAATTCGGGGACTGAAGCTTTCTTT; cdr3_aa: CASNSGTEAFF
v_call: TRBV28; clone_size: -; d_call: TRBD1; cdr3_length: 16; j_call: TRBJ1-5; cdr3_nt: TGTGCCAGCAGTTCGACAGGGCCCTATAGCAATCAGCCCCAGCATTTT; cdr3_aa: CASSSTGPYSNQPQHF
v_call: TRBV6-1; clone_size: -; d_call: -; cdr3_length: 16; j_call: TRBJ2-2; cdr3_nt: TGTGCCAGCAGTGAGGAGACAGGAGCGAACACCGGGGAGCTGTTTTTT; cdr3_aa: CASSEETGANTGELFF
v_call: TRBV7-9; clone_size: few; d_call: -; cdr3_length: 16; j_call: TRBJ1-4; cdr3_nt: TGTGCCAGCAGCCCCCCACCTTTCCAGGTCGATGGAAAACTGTTTTTT; cdr3_aa: CASSPPPFQVDGKLFF
v_call: TRBV6-5; clone_size: few; d_call: -; cdr3_length: 17; j_call: TRBJ1-6; cdr3_nt: TGTGCCAGCAGTTACTCCTGGGGCTTGGGAAACGATTCACCCCTCCACTTT; cdr3_aa: CASSYSWGLGNDSPLHF
v_call: TRBV9; clone_size: -; d_call: -; cdr3_length: 15; j_call: TRBJ2-1; cdr3_nt: TGTGCCAGCAGCGTAGCTGGCGGGCCCTACAATGAGCAGTTCTTC; cdr3_aa: CASSVAGGPYNEQFF
v_call: TRBV4-3; clone_size: -; d_call: -; cdr3_length: 16; j_call: TRBJ1-2; cdr3_nt: TGCGCCAGCAGCCAAACAGGAGCCCCCCACAACTATGGCTACACCTTC; cdr3_aa: CASSQTGAPHNYGYTF
v_call: TRBV20-1; clone_size: -; d_call: TRBD1; cdr3_length: 15; j_call: TRBJ1-2; cdr3_nt: TGCAGTGCTACCGATTGGACAGGGGAGAACTATGGCTACACCTTC; cdr3_aa: CSATDWTGENYGYTF
v_call: TRBV6-2/TRBV6-3; clone_size: -; d_call: -; cdr3_length: 15; j_call: TRBJ1-5; cdr3_nt: TGTGCCAGCAGTTATCCGATCGGGGGCAATCAGCCCCAGCATTTT; cdr3_aa: CASSYPIGGNQPQHF
v_call: TRBV10-3; clone_size: -; d_call: -; cdr3_length: 14; j_call: TRBJ1-5; cdr3_nt: TGTGCCATCAGTGAGTTAGGACGGGATCAGCCCCAGCATTTT; cdr3_aa: CAISELGRDQPQHF
v_call: TRBV10-3; clone_size: -; d_call: -; cdr3_length: 15; j_call: TRBJ1-6; cdr3_nt: TGTGCCATCAGTGAGGATGGAAGATGGAATTCACCCCTCCACTTT; cdr3_aa: CAISEDGRWNSPLHF
v_call: TRBV12-3/TRBV12-4; clone_size: few; d_call: -; cdr3_length: 16; j_call: TRBJ1-4; cdr3_nt: TGTGCCAGCAGTTTAGCTCTGGCGGGTACTAATGAAAAACTGTTTTTT; cdr3_aa: CASSLALAGTNEKLFF
v_call: TRBV27; clone_size: few; d_call: -; cdr3_length: 18; j_call: TRBJ1-3; cdr3_nt: TGTGCCAGCAGTCTCTCCGGGGGATCCCCCTCCTCTGGAAACACCATATATTTT; cdr3_aa: CASSLSGGSPSSGNTIYF
v_call: TRBV18; clone_size: -; d_call: -; cdr3_length: 15; j_call: TRBJ1-1; cdr3_nt: TGTGCCAGCTCACCCTCCGCAAAAGGCAACACTGAAGCTTTCTTT; cdr3_aa: CASSPSAKGNTEAFF
v_call: TRBV6-1; clone_size: -; d_call: TRBD1; cdr3_length: 14; j_call: TRBJ1-1; cdr3_nt: TGTGCCAGCAGTCGCCGGACAGGGAGGACTGAAGCTTTCTTT; cdr3_aa: CASSRRTGRTEAFF
v_call: TRBV12-3/TRBV12-4; clone_size: few; d_call: TRBD1; cdr3_length: 15; j_call: TRBJ1-5; cdr3_nt: TGTGCCAGCAGCCAGAACAGGGGCGGTGGTCAGCCCCAGCATTTT; cdr3_aa: CASSQNRGGGQPQHF
v_call: TRBV27; clone_size: few; d_call: TRBD1; cdr3_length: 15; j_call: TRBJ1-2; cdr3_nt: TGTGCCAGCAGCTTATTTCAGGGGGCGGTCTATGGCTACACCTTC; cdr3_aa: CASSLFQGAVYGYTF
v_call: TRBV7-8; clone_size: few; d_call: TRBD2; cdr3_length: 16; j_call: TRBJ2-3; cdr3_nt: TGTGCCAGCAAGTCTAGGACTAGCGGGGGGAAAGATACGCAGTATTTT; cdr3_aa: CASKSRTSGGKDTQYF
v_call: TRBV29-1; clone_size: few; d_call: -; cdr3_length: 13; j_call: TRBJ1-5; cdr3_nt: TGCAGCGTCCGAAGAGGGGAGGGTCAGCCCCAGCATTTT; cdr3_aa: CSVRRGEGQPQHF
v_call: TRBV20-1; clone_size: few; d_call: -; cdr3_length: 10; j_call: TRBJ1-1; cdr3_nt: TGCAGTGCCCAGGACACTGAAGCTTTCTTT; cdr3_aa: CSAQDTEAFF
v_call: TRBV25-1; clone_size: -; d_call: -; cdr3_length: 13; j_call: TRBJ2-2; cdr3_nt: TGTGCCAGCAAGTTCGGGCTAACCGGGGAGCTGTTTTTT; cdr3_aa: CASKFGLTGELFF
v_call: TRBV2; clone_size: -; d_call: -; cdr3_length: 11; j_call: TRBJ1-1; cdr3_nt: TGTGCCAGCAGTGGAGGGACACCAGCTTTCTTT; cdr3_aa: CASSGGTPAFF
v_call: TRBV20-1; clone_size: few; d_call: TRBD1; cdr3_length: 13; j_call: TRBJ1-6; cdr3_nt: TGCAGTGTTAGAGGGGCAGGGGGGTCACCCCTCCACTTT; cdr3_aa: CSVRGAGGSPLHF
v_call: TRBV28; clone_size: -; d_call: -; cdr3_length: 13; j_call: TRBJ1-6; cdr3_nt: TGTGCCAGCAGAAACGGGCGGCATTCACCCCTCCACTTT; cdr3_aa: CASRNGRHSPLHF
v_call: TRBV7-2; clone_size: few; d_call: TRBD1; cdr3_length: 13; j_call: TRBJ1-1; cdr3_nt: TGTGCCAGCAGCTTGCAGCGGGACAGCGAAGCTTTCTTT; cdr3_aa: CASSLQRDSEAFF
v_call: TRBV29-1; clone_size: few; d_call: -; cdr3_length: 15; j_call: TRBJ1-6; cdr3_nt: TGCAGCGTCCGCGACAGCTCCTCCTATAATTCACCCCTCCACTTT; cdr3_aa: CSVRDSSSYNSPLHF
v_call: TRBV14; clone_size: -; d_call: -; cdr3_length: 16; j_call: TRBJ2-1; cdr3_nt: TGTGCCAGCAGCCAAGAGTGGGGAGACGGATACAATGAGCAGTTCTTC; cdr3_aa: CASSQEWGDGYNEQFF
v_call: TRBV24-1; clone_size: -; d_call: -; cdr3_length: 13; j_call: TRBJ1-1; cdr3_nt: TGTGCCGTCCGGACGGCCCTGAACACTGAAGCTTTCTTT; cdr3_aa: CAVRTALNTEAFF
v_call: TRBV12-3/TRBV12-4; clone_size: few; d_call: TRBD1; cdr3_length: 14; j_call: TRBJ1-2; cdr3_nt: TGTGCCAGCAGTTCGTCTGGCAGGGGGGTACGCTACACCTTC; cdr3_aa: CASSSSGRGVRYTF
v_call: TRBV7-9; clone_size: -; d_call: TRBD1; cdr3_length: 15; j_call: TRBJ1-2; cdr3_nt: TGTGCCAGCAGCTTACCGGACAGGGGGTTGCATGGCTACACCTTC; cdr3_aa: CASSLPDRGLHGYTF
v_call: TRBV7-3; clone_size: few; d_call: -; cdr3_length: 13; j_call: TRBJ2-5; cdr3_nt: TGTGCCAGCAGCCTGGACGGAGGGGACACCCAGTACTTC; cdr3_aa: CASSLDGGDTQYF
v_call: TRBV7-6; clone_size: many; d_call: -; cdr3_length: 13; j_call: TRBJ1-1; cdr3_nt: TGTGCCAGCAGCTTCCAGGGGAACACTGAAGCTTTCTTT; cdr3_aa: CASSFQGNTEAFF
v_call: TRBV6-5; clone_size: -; d_call: -; cdr3_length: 16; j_call: TRBJ1-1; cdr3_nt: TGTGCCAGCAGCACCACCTGGGGGGCGCAGAACACTGAAGCTTTCTTT; cdr3_aa: CASSTTWGAQNTEAFF
v_call: TRBV20-1; clone_size: few; d_call: -; cdr3_length: 16; j_call: TRBJ2-1; cdr3_nt: TGCAGTGCCGCCGACAGGTGGGGCAGCTCCTACAATGAGCAGTTCTTC; cdr3_aa: CSAADRWGSSYNEQFF
v_call: TRBV12-3/TRBV12-4; clone_size: -; d_call: -; cdr3_length: 15; j_call: TRBJ2-2; cdr3_nt: TGTGCCAGCAGTTTAGCCCGACTCAACACCGGGGAGCTGTTTTTT; cdr3_aa: CASSLARLNTGELFF
v_call: TRBV30; clone_size: few; d_call: -; cdr3_length: 16; j_call: TRBJ1-3; cdr3_nt: TGTGCCTGGAGTGTCGGTCGCACGAGCTCTGGAAACACCATATATTTT; cdr3_aa: CAWSVGRTSSGNTIYF
v_call: TRBV10-3; clone_size: -; d_call: -; cdr3_length: 15; j_call: TRBJ2-2; cdr3_nt: TGTGCCATCAGTTTCGGAACCGCGAACACCGGGGAGCTGTTTTTT; cdr3_aa: CAISFGTANTGELFF
v_call: TRBV4-2; clone_size: -; d_call: -; cdr3_length: 15; j_call: TRBJ1-6; cdr3_nt: TGTGCCAGCAGCCAGAGGGCAGCCAATAATTCACCCCTCCACTTT; cdr3_aa: CASSQRAANNSPLHF
v_call: TRBV29-1; clone_size: few; d_call: -; cdr3_length: 13; j_call: TRBJ2-5; cdr3_nt: TGCAGCGCCCGGGACACCCCCCAAGAGACCCAGTACTTC; cdr3_aa: CSARDTPQETQYF
v_call: TRBV7-3; clone_size: -; d_call: -; cdr3_length: 13; j_call: TRBJ1-2; cdr3_nt: TGTGCCAGCAGCCCGTCAGGGGCAAGTGGCTACACCTTC; cdr3_aa: CASSPSGASGYTF
v_call: TRBV28; clone_size: -; d_call: -; cdr3_length: 13; j_call: TRBJ2-7; cdr3_nt: TGTGCCAGCAGTTTGTGGGGGACCTACGAGCAGTACTTC; cdr3_aa: CASSLWGTYEQYF
v_call: TRBV27; clone_size: few; d_call: TRBD1; cdr3_length: 15; j_call: TRBJ1-1; cdr3_nt: TGTGCCAGCAGTCGGGACAGGGGGCCGAACACTGAAGCTTTCTTT; cdr3_aa: CASSRDRGPNTEAFF
v_call: TRBV2; clone_size: -; d_call: -; cdr3_length: 13; j_call: TRBJ1-1; cdr3_nt: TGTGCCAGCACCGGGACCGGTAACACTGAAGCTTTCTTT; cdr3_aa: CASTGTGNTEAFF
v_call: TRBV24-1; clone_size: few; d_call: -; cdr3_length: 12; j_call: TRBJ1-5; cdr3_nt: TGTGCCACCAGTGGGCCGGATCAGCCCCAGCATTTT; cdr3_aa: CATSGPDQPQHF